This T cell receptor (beta chain) was recorded in a study of human T cells and chemical hapten exposure. Time point denoted: patch test 3, about 24 weeks after DPC sensitization. Treatment denoted: therapeutic diphenylcyclopropenone sensitization with weekly scalp DPC. TCRdb fed the RACE reads into MiXCR, producing one record per CDR3 protein. The sample has some 91,000 distinct CDR3 sequences; roughly 27% are singletons. The origin of this receptor is a man in his forties with alopecia areata. Some clones in this sample may be carry-over from other donors' samples. The source material was whole blood, sampled in connection with sensitization to the hapten diphenylcyclopropenone (DPC).

CDR3 sequence: CASSPTNSGNTIYF. CDR3 nucleotide sequence: TGTGCCAGCAGTCCTACCAACTCTGGAAACACCATATATTTT. The chain employs TRBV7-9 and TRBJ1-3, with no clear D. V lost 6 bases to trimming and J lost 0 bases, with 9 bases between them. Germline values: CDR1 SEHNR, CDR2 FQNEAQ (reference sequence). CDR3 length: 14 amino acids.